This TCR beta chain was recovered during a study of long-term antiretroviral therapy in people with HIV. Study-wide findings and caveats: HIV repertoires spanned narrower CDR3 length ranges than controls.

CDR3 length: 13 residues. CDR1 and CDR2 from the germline V gene are SGHTA and FQGTGA. V shed 2 bases and J shed 1 base, with 5 bases lying between them. This clone was seen only a few times. The antigen is unknown. It was version v3.0 of the immunoSEQ assay that was run at survey level. TCRdb keeps only in-frame clones here, not all; method: immunoSEQ multiplex PCR. The sample holds about 16,000 clones, roughly 84% seen once. Sequencing was performed on unsorted PBMCs, taken 0.5 years after starting antiretroviral therapy. The sequence was collected from a middle-aged woman with HIV. This chain connects TRBV7-3 to TRBJ1-1; D not certain. The chain's CDR3 is CASSLLGNTEAFF. Here the CDR3 DNA reads TGTGCCAGCAGCTTACTCGGGAACACTGAAGCTTTCTTT.